The entry below describes one T cell receptor beta chain. Its antigen is unknown. The V gene's germline CDR1 is SGHRS and CDR2 YFSETQ. V gave up 0 bases and J gave up 4 bases; unmatched junction bases: 7. The CDR3 length is 15 residues. This specimen comes from a study of shared clonotypes between healthy human individuals. As for the study in general: A couple of female and a few male donors aged 18 to 49 were enrolled.

The healthy adult donors were HIV-negative and reported no recent acute infections or vaccinations. Template amounts of about 270 ng DNA, approximately 30,000 T cell genomes, were employed in unsorted PBMC replicate PCRs. Only in-frame clones appear in the TCRdb table, and some are missing; sequencing was by immunoSEQ multiplex PCR. This sample carries about 480,000 clones, 75% to 80% of them seen once, and the ten largest clones take under 15%. Study findings and constraints: Researchers sampled blood only, noting tissue repertoires likely differ.

The clonotype comes from a woman aged 40-49 years in good health. Some clones in this sample may be carry-over from other donors' samples. The sample was PBMCs. This chain uses TRBV5-1 with TRBJ2-7; 7 positions agree with TRBD1. CDR3 sequence: CASSLEGTAPYEQYF. DNA for the CDR3: TGCGCCAGCAGCTTGGAGGGGACAGCCCCGTACGAGCAGTACTTC. Full variable domain (rest looked up from reference TRBV5-1 and TRBJ2-7): KAGVTQTPRYLIKTRGQQVTLSCSPISGHRSVSWYQQTPGQGLQFLFEYFSETQRNKGNFPGRFSGRQFSNSRSEMNVSTLELGDSALYLCASSLEGTAPYEQYFGPGTRLTVT.